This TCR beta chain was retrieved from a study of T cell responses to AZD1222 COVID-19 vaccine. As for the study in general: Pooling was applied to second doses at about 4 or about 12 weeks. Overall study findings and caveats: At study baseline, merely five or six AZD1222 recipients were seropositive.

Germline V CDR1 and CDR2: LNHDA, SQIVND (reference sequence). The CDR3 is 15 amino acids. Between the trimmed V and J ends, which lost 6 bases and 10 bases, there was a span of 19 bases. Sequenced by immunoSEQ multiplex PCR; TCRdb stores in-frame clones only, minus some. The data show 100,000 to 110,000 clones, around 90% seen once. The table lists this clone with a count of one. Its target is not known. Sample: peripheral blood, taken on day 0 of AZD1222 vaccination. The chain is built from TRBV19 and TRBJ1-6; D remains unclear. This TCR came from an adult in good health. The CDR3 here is CASSVPQAQNSPLHF. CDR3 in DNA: TGTGCCAGTAGCGTACCCCAAGCCCAAAACTCACCCCTCCACTTT.